The clone carrying this TCR beta chain was picked up a small number of times. Antigen: not known. This sample is part of a study of T cells after yellow fever vaccination. Per the germline V gene, CDR1 is SGDLS and CDR2 is YYNGEE. The length of the CDR3 is 14 residues. Trimming pared 0 bases from V and 7 bases from J, leaving 13 bases between. Broader study findings: Post-booster repertoires contained most primary-vaccination clones again (approximately 97% CD4, over 70% CD8). A weaker but faster secondary response was observed, peaking on day 5 versus 15.

Template switching by 5'RACE produced TCR cDNA, adding a universal primer site and UMIs. TCRdb itself ran the 5' RACE reads through MiXCR, one entry per CDR3 protein. The data show 120,000 or so distinct CDR3 sequences, about 8.8% seen once. The sequencing used CD8+ T cells sorted from PBMCs, collected on the day of the yellow fever booster vaccination. This receptor was identified in a young man who received the YFV17D yellow fever vaccine. This rearrangement joins TRBV9 to TRBJ1-2, with a possible D match to TRBD1 (5 bases). The chain's CDR3 is CASSVDQGWSGYTF. CDR3 nucleotide sequence: TGTGCCAGCAGCGTAGACCAGGGCTGGAGTGGCTACACCTTC.